This T cell receptor (beta chain) was retrieved from a study of T-cell memory formation after mild COVID-19 (dated by TCRdb to the early 2020s). About the full investigation: Most TCR sequence clusters were specific to one of the two donors. The cohort was made up of two young adult volunteers, one female and one male, who were previously healthy. Longitudinal TCRalpha and TCRbeta repertoire sequencing tracked T-cell clones expanding and contracting after mild COVID-19 in two donors.

Ficoll-Paque density gradient centrifugation was used to isolate PBMCs. The listed sequencing device is Illumina NovaSeq 6000. Using 5'RACE with constant-segment primers, TCRalpha and TCRbeta cDNA libraries were constructed, with sample barcodes and unique molecular identifiers added in the process. RNA was extracted from every sample with Trizol reagent. The libraries were amplified in two PCR steps, and the second step added a second sample barcode and Illumina TruSeq adapters. Libraries were sequenced on an Illumina NovaSeq with 2 x 150 bp paired-end reads. Turning to the authors' computational methods: The reads were demultiplexed and collapsed into UMI-guided consensus sequences using migec v1.2.7. Using mixcr v2.1.11, the UMI consensuses were aligned to TRA and TRB V and J templates and assembled into clonotypes. A clonotype was counted as expanded or contracted only when both edgeR and NoisET called the clonotype significant, with the noise models trained on biological replicates. For edgeR calls, the cutoffs were a false discovery rate-adjusted p below 0.01 and a log2 fold-change threshold of 1. As an exploratory analysis of dynamics, PCA with hierarchical clustering was applied to max-normalized trajectories of the 1000 most abundant clonotypes. Each responding clone was given a CD4 or CD8 phenotype based on the CD4+ and CD8+ repertoires, which had been sequenced separately. The raw public reads went through TCRdb reprocessing: fastp at Q25, MiXCR clone calling, in-frame beta chains kept. Every entry covers one CDR3 protein and lists the most common genes and DNA from its rows. The V and J calls and clone size are TCRdb's, not the authors'. For this sample the table gives 130,000 to 150,000 distinct CDR3 sequences, of which about 19% were detected only once. The top ten clones comprise approximately 2.3% of the sample.

Relative to germline, V is missing 2 bases and J is missing 3 bases, with 4 bases of the junction outside any gene match. The CDR3 runs 15 amino acids, cysteine and phenylalanine included. Of all the DNA, just the CDR3 is kept, 45 bases in frame from base 1. In the germline V gene, CDR1 corresponds to SGHTA and CDR2 to FQGNSA. A note on this clonotype: Its target antigen remains unknown. Within one base of it there is no much larger clone, and no base qualities were kept.

Study-wide findings and limitations: Some responding clones were detected in pre-infection memory, which suggested that pre-existing cross-reactive memory T cells had joined the SARS-CoV-2 response. The second-wave clones that peaked on day 37 were not confirmed to be SARS-CoV-2 specific. Contracting CD4+ clones were located mainly in the CM and EM memory subsets, whereas CD8+ clones were found to be enriched in EMRA. Clones that contracted from day 15 to 85 showed balanced CD4/CD8 phenotypes, whereas a second wave of clones that expanded from day 15 to 37 leaned towards CD4+. The study included only a couple of mild cases, and larger cohorts that include severe cases with pre-infection samples were judged to be necessary.

Sequenced input: PBMCs or a T cell subset sorted from them (not recorded which). The chain uses TRBV7-2 and TRBJ2-1; TRBD2 agrees with 7 junctional bases. The TCR sequence derives from an adult woman who had mild COVID-19 (a few samples of this study predate the infection). The sample titles of this study are shuffled in the database, so cell type and time point are left out; the donor was told from shared clones. The DNA reads TGTGCCAGCAGCTTACGGCGGGGGAACTACAATGAGCAGTTCTTC. This gives the protein CASSLRRGNYNEQFF.